This T cell receptor beta chain was sequenced during a study of cytomegalovirus exposure and HLA in healthy donors. V was cut by 5 bases and J by 8 bases, with 27 bases left in between. CDR1 SGHTA and CDR2 FQGNSA come from the germline V gene. The CDR3 totals 17 residues. Although they were nominally healthy when sampled, donors likely had unrecorded immune exposures. Study-wide results and limits: Presence/absence analyses assumed roughly uniform sequencing depth across donors. A few V segments could not be told apart, such as TRBV6-2 and TRBV6-3, and were left out.

It was with 60 Vbeta and 13 Jbeta primers that the PCR ran. The repertoire was sequenced with immunoSEQ multiplex PCR; TCRdb's copy has only in-frame clones and lacks some. The table shows over 110,000 clones, with approximately 78% occurring only once. A remark on this clone: What it binds is not known.

This TCR was recovered from a woman aged 40 to 50 in good health and CMV-seropositive. Sample: PBMCs. The genes are TRBV7-2 and TRBJ2-5; the D gene is possibly TRBD2 (6 bases). The CDR3 here is CASSLTQTGAGGDTQYF. The CDR3 DNA reads as TGTGCCAGCAGCCTAACCCAGACCGGAGCGGGCGGTGATACCCAGTACTTC.